The rows below give T cell receptor beta chains drawn from one sample of a study of blood T cell repertoires in COVID-19. Data came from immunoSEQ multiplex PCR; TCRdb stores just in-frame clones and leaves some out. This table has approximately 200,000 clones, around 84% appearing once. Specimen: PBMCs or T cells enriched from blood (not recorded which). The receptors stem from a man between 35 and 55 years old who had recovered from COVID-19. CDR3s include the opening cysteine and the closing phenylalanine or tryptophan. The order of the fields is CDR3 length, J gene, D gene, V gene, clone size, CDR3 DNA, CDR3 protein. The D gene is left open where the match is weak. Where a row states a size, it is once, few, many or the class of an expanded clone; other rows omit it.

12 TRBJ1-1 - TRBV14 - TGTGCCAGCAGCTCAAGACGGACAGAAGCTTTCTTT CASSSRRTEAFF
14 TRBJ2-1 - TRBV3-1/TRBV3-2 - TGTGCCAGCAGCGATGGGCTAGGGGGCAATGAGCAGTTCTTC CASSDGLGGNEQFF
19 TRBJ2-1 TRBD2 TRBV3-1/TRBV3-2 once TGTGCCAGCAGCAACCCTAGCGGCAGAGCGGGAGGATCCTACAATGAGCAGTTCTTC CASSNPSGRAGGSYNEQFF
15 TRBJ1-2 TRBD1 TRBV27 few TGTGCCAGCAGGAGACAGGGGAATGGGAACTATGGCTACACCTTC CASRRQGNGNYGYTF
17 TRBJ2-3 TRBD1 TRBV7-6 once TGTGCCAGCAGCTTAGGTCCCACAGGGGAAGGTTCTGATACGCAGTATTTT CASSLGPTGEGSDTQYF
21 TRBJ2-1 - TRBV24-1 - TGTGCCACCAGTGATTCCGACGCGGCTCGCCACCTCACGGGCTCCTACAATGAGCAGTTCTTC CATSDSDAARHLTGSYNEQFF
13 TRBJ2-6 - TRBV24-1 - TGTGCCACCAGTGATTCAAATGCCAACGTCCTGACTTTC CATSDSNANVLTF
15 TRBJ2-1 TRBD2 TRBV4-3 few TGCGCCAGCAGCCAAACTAGCGGGAGAGCCCATGAGCAGTTCTTC CASSQTSGRAHEQFF
15 TRBJ1-4 - TRBV5-4 - TGTGCCAGCAGCTTGCAAGGACAAGATAATGAAAAACTGTTTTTT CASSLQGQDNEKLFF
15 TRBJ2-2 TRBD2 TRBV7-3 - TGTGCCAGCAGCTTAATGGGAGGGAGGACCGGGGAGCTGTTTTTT CASSLMGGRTGELFF
14 TRBJ2-2 TRBD2 TRBV28 - TGTGCCAGCAGGACTAGCGGTTACACCGGGGAGCTGTTTTTT CASRTSGYTGELFF
17 TRBJ2-6 TRBD2 TRBV11-2 - TGTGCCAGCAGCTCCCCGGGGGGTGGCGGTGGGGCCAACGTCCTGACTTTC CASSSPGGGGGANVLTF
16 TRBJ2-3 - TRBV2 once TGTGCCAGCAGGTTCCGGGACACGTCTAGCACAGATACGCAGTATTTT CASRFRDTSSTDTQYF
13 TRBJ1-2 - TRBV9 - TGTGCCAGCAGCGTAGAACCGGAGTACGGCTACACCTTC CASSVEPEYGYTF
15 TRBJ1-6 - TRBV5-6 once TGTGCCAGCAGCTTGAGGCAGGTGATTCGTTCACCCCTCCACTTT CASSLRQVIRSPLHF
14 TRBJ2-5 - TRBV18 - TGTGCCAGCTCACCACAAGCAGGGAAAGAGACCCAGTACTTC CASSPQAGKETQYF
15 TRBJ1-6 TRBD1 TRBV19 - TGTGCCAGTAGTTATCGTACAGGGGGCGCTTCACCCCTCCACTTT CASSYRTGGASPLHF
15 TRBJ1-1 - TRBV18 - TGTGCCAGCTCACCCAGGGCAGGCGAAAACACTGAAGCTTTCTTT CASSPRAGENTEAFF
14 TRBJ1-5 - TRBV6-5 many TGTGCCAGCAGGCTGACCCCAGGAAATCAGCCCCAGCATTTT CASRLTPGNQPQHF
16 TRBJ2-3 - TRBV5-1 - TGCGCCAGCAGCTTGGGGTCGGGTACCAGCACAGATACGCAGTATTTT CASSLGSGTSTDTQYF
13 TRBJ1-5 - TRBV5-6 - TGTGCCAGCAGCTTGCAAGCGAATCAGCCCCAGCATTTT CASSLQANQPQHF
14 TRBJ2-7 TRBD2 TRBV6-4 - TGTGCCAGGTTAGCAGGGACTAGTTTTCACGAGCAGTACTTC CARLAGTSFHEQYF
16 TRBJ1-1 - TRBV6-5 - TGTGCCAGCAGTTACTCGCCAGGGGTGTTTATCACTGAAGCTTTCTTT CASSYSPGVFITEAFF
15 TRBJ1-6 - TRBV19 - TGTGCCAGTAGTTTCCGTGGACTCTATAATTCACCCCTCCACTTT CASSFRGLYNSPLHF
15 TRBJ1-1 TRBD1 TRBV5-1 - TGCGCCAGCAGCCTACAGCCGGGACAGGGGACTGAAGCTTTCTTT CASSLQPGQGTEAFF
15 TRBJ1-5 - TRBV30 - TGTGCCTGGAGCGTCGGCGGCCATAGCAATCAGCCCCAGCATTTT CAWSVGGHSNQPQHF
18 TRBJ2-1 - TRBV19 once TGTGCCAGTAGTATATCCCTTCCGGGGCGGGGTTCCTACAATGAGCAGTTCTTC CASSISLPGRGSYNEQFF
14 TRBJ2-7 - TRBV7-2 once TGTGCCAGCAGCTTAAGAGGCCTCTCCTACGAGCAGTACTTC CASSLRGLSYEQYF
16 TRBJ1-6 - TRBV27 - TGTGCCAGCAGTTTAGGTTGGGGGCTACTTAATTCACCCCTCCACTTT CASSLGWGLLNSPLHF
12 TRBJ1-4 - TRBV10-3 - TGTGCCATCTCGCAGGGTGATGAAAAACTGTTTTTT CAISQGDEKLFF
16 TRBJ1-2 - TRBV4-3 - TGCGCCAGCAGCACTAGGGGGGGAGCCTTGGGCTATGGCTACACCTTC CASSTRGGALGYGYTF
13 TRBJ2-1 TRBD2 TRBV19 - TGTGCCAGTAGTAGGCTAGCGGGACCCAACCAGTTCTTC CASSRLAGPNQFF
14 TRBJ2-3 - TRBV29-1 - TGCAGCGTTGAAATGGGCCAGCTCACAGATACGCAGTATTTT CSVEMGQLTDTQYF
17 TRBJ2-3 TRBD1 TRBV13 - TGTGCCAGCAGCGGTCGGACAACAGGGGCCGGAGGCGATACGCAGTATTTT CASSGRTTGAGGDTQYF
11 TRBJ2-1 - TRBV4-3 once TGCGCCAGCAGCCTTCGTCATGAGCAGTTCTTC CASSLRHEQFF
16 TRBJ1-5 - TRBV7-8 - TGTGCCAGCAGCTTAGGGGCAGTGTATAGCAATCAGCCCCAGCATTTT CASSLGAVYSNQPQHF
13 TRBJ1-2 TRBD1 TRBV7-9 - TGTGCCAGCAGCTCCCCAGGGGGCGATGGCTACACCTTC CASSSPGGDGYTF
15 TRBJ2-7 TRBD2 TRBV7-9 - TGTGCCAGCAGCTTCTCCGCGGGACTAGCTGTCGAGCAGTACTTC CASSFSAGLAVEQYF
12 TRBJ2-3 - TRBV29-1 - TGCAGCGCAGTACTATTCACAGATACGCAGTATTTT CSAVLFTDTQYF
13 TRBJ1-2 - TRBV28 - TGTGCCAGCAGTTTATCGGTCGGGAAGGGCTACACCTTC CASSLSVGKGYTF
14 TRBJ2-7 TRBD2 TRBV13 - TGTGCCAGCAGCCCGGCTAGCGGGTCCTACGAGCAGTACTTC CASSPASGSYEQYF
15 TRBJ1-2 TRBD1 TRBV18 - TGTGCCAGCTCACCACGGGACAGGGTGAACTATGGCTACACCTTC CASSPRDRVNYGYTF
18 TRBJ2-3 - TRBV9 many TGTGCCAGCAGCGTAGCCCCCGGAGGAGCCGCAGGCACAGATACGCAGTATTTT CASSVAPGGAAGTDTQYF
16 TRBJ2-6 TRBD1 TRBV2 few TGTGCCAGCAGTGCGGACAGGCCTAGCGGGGCCAACGTCCTGACTTTC CASSADRPSGANVLTF
15 TRBJ2-3 - TRBV4-2 - TGTGCCAGCAGCCAAGTGGGGGGAACCACAGATACGCAGTATTTT CASSQVGGTTDTQYF
12 TRBJ2-7 TRBD2 TRBV29-1 - TGCAGCGGGGGGGGGAGCTCCTACGAGCAGTACTTC CSGGGSSYEQYF
12 TRBJ2-1 - TRBV5-8 once TGTGCCAGCAGCTTAGCCAGGGATGAGCAGTTCTTC CASSLARDEQFF
15 TRBJ1-5 - TRBV6-5 - TGTGCCAGCAGTTACACCGGAGGGGTTGGTCAGCCCCAGCATTTT CASSYTGGVGQPQHF
15 TRBJ2-1 - TRBV7-2 - TGTGCCAGCAGCTTAAGTCAACGAAGCCTCAATGAGCAGTTCTTC CASSLSQRSLNEQFF
14 TRBJ2-7 TRBD1 TRBV14 - TGTGCCAGCAGCCGGACAGGGAAAATCTACGAGCAGTACTTC CASSRTGKIYEQYF
16 TRBJ2-5 - TRBV19 - TGTGCCAGTAGTATAGGGGCGGGGCTGTACCAAGAGACCCAGTACTTC CASSIGAGLYQETQYF
14 TRBJ2-1 - TRBV5-1 - TGCGCCAGCAGCTTGGTGGCAGTATACAATGAGCAGTTCTTC CASSLVAVYNEQFF
15 TRBJ1-6 - TRBV7-8 - TGTGCCAGCAGCTCTGGGGGCGCGGGTAATTCACCCCTCCACTTT CASSSGGAGNSPLHF
15 TRBJ2-7 TRBD2 TRBV2 - TGTGCCAGCAGGGGCCTTGGGACTAGAACCTACGAGCAGTACTTC CASRGLGTRTYEQYF
11 TRBJ2-4 - TRBV10-2 - TGCGCCAGCAGTGACCAGGACATTCAGTACTTC CASSDQDIQYF
14 TRBJ1-1 - TRBV6-2/TRBV6-3 - TGTGCCAGCAGTCATCTCCAGGGGAACACTGAAGCTTTCTTT CASSHLQGNTEAFF
14 TRBJ1-1 - TRBV11-3 few TGTGCCAGCAGCTTAGGGACACAGAACACTGAAGCTTTCTTT CASSLGTQNTEAFF
16 TRBJ2-1 - TRBV5-4 once TGTGCCAGCAGCTTCGGGGGGACAGGCCCCTACAATGAGCAGTTCTTC CASSFGGTGPYNEQFF
14 TRBJ2-7 TRBD1 TRBV11-3 - TGTGCCAGCAGCCCCGGGACAGGGGTTTTCGAGCAGTACTTC CASSPGTGVFEQYF